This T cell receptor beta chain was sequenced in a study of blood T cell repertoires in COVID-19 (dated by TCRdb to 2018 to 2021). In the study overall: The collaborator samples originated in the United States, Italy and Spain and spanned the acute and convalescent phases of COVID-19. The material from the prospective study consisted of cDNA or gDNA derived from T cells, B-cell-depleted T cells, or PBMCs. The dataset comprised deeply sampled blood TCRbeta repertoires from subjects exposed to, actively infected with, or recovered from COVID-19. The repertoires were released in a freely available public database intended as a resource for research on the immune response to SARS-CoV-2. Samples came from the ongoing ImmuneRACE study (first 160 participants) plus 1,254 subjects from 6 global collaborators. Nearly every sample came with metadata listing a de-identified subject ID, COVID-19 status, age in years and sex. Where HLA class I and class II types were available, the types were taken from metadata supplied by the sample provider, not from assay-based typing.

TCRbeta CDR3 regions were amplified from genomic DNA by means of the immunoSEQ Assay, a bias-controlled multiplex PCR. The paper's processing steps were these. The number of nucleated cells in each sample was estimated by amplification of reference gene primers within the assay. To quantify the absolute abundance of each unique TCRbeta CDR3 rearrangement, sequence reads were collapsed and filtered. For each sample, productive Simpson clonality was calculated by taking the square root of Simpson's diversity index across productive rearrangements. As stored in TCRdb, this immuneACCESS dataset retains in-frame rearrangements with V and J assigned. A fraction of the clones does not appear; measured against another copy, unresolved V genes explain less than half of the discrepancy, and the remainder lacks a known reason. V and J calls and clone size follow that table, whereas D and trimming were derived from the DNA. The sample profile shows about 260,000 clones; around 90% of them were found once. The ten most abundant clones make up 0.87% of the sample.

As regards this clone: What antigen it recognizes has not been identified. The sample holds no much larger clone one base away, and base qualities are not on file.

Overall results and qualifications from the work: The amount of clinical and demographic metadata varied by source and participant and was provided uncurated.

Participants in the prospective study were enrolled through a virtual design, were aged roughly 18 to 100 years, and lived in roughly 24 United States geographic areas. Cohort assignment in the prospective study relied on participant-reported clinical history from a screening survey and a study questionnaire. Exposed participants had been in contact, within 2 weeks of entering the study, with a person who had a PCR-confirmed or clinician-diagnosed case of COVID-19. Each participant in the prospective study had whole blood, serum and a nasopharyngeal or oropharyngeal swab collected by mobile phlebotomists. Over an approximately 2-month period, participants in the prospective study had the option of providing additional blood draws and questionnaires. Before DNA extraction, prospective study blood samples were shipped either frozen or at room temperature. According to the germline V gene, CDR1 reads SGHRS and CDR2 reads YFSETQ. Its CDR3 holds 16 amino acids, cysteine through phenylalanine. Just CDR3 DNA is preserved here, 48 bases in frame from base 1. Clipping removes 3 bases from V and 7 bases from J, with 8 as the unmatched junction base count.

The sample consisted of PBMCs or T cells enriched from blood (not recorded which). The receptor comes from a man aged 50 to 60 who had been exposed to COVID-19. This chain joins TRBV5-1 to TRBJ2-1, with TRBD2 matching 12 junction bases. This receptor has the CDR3 CASSSGGLAGYNEQFF. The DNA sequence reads TGCGCCAGCAGCTCGGGGGGACTAGCGGGTTATAATGAGCAGTTCTTC.